The rows below give T cell receptor beta chains drawn from one sample of a study of blood T cell repertoires in COVID-19. The data were produced by immunoSEQ multiplex PCR, yet TCRdb's version contains in-frame clones alone and is incomplete. The sample shows roughly 150,000 clones, around 88% of them seen only once. The sample comprised peripheral blood. The source of these receptors is a human donor in a cohort sampled during active COVID-19. The CDR3 runs from the conserved cysteine through the conserved F or W. The D gene is left open where the match is weak. Rows give clone size only sometimes, using once, few, many, or a class for an expanded clone.

abundance	v_gene	d_gene	j_gene	CDR3aa	CDR3nt
few	TRBV9	TRBD2	TRBJ2-7	CASSASGRGEQYF	TGTGCCAGCAGCGCCAGCGGGAGGGGAGAGCAGTACTTC
-	TRBV28	TRBD1	TRBJ1-5	CASNPRGPNQPQHF	TGTGCCAGCAATCCTAGGGGGCCCAATCAGCCCCAGCATTTT
once	TRBV30	TRBD2	TRBJ2-7	CAWSGTSGALHEQYF	TGTGCCTGGAGCGGCACTAGCGGGGCTCTCCACGAGCAGTACTTC
-	TRBV10-3	-	TRBJ2-7	CATRSGYEQYF	TGTGCCACCCGTTCGGGCTACGAGCAGTACTTC
once	TRBV4-2	-	TRBJ2-3	CASSQDSSGSTDTQYF	TGTGCCAGCAGCCAAGATTCGAGCGGTAGCACAGATACGCAGTATTTT
-	TRBV7-9	TRBD2	TRBJ2-3	CASSSGLAGGTDTQYF	TGTGCCAGCAGCTCCGGACTAGCGGGAGGTACAGATACGCAGTATTTT
-	TRBV28	-	TRBJ1-5	CASSPNRGNQPQHF	TGTGCCAGCAGCCCCAACAGGGGCAATCAGCCCCAGCATTTT
-	TRBV28	TRBD2	TRBJ2-1	CASSLGSGGPYNEQFF	TGTGCCAGCAGTTTGGGGAGCGGGGGCCCTTACAATGAGCAGTTCTTC
-	TRBV18	-	TRBJ2-5	CASSPVGTTQETQYF	TGTGCCAGCTCACCCGTTGGTACCACACAAGAGACCCAGTACTTC
-	TRBV29-1	-	TRBJ2-1	CSVEPGGSSYNEQFF	TGCAGCGTTGAACCTGGCGGAAGCTCCTACAATGAGCAGTTCTTC
-	TRBV5-4	TRBD2	TRBJ2-2	CASSFPSGGRTGELFF	TGTGCCAGCAGCTTCCCTAGCGGGGGGAGGACCGGGGAGCTGTTTTTT
once	TRBV30	TRBD1	TRBJ1-6	CAWSAGTGDSPLHF	TGTGCCTGGAGCGCCGGGACAGGGGACTCACCCCTCCACTTT
-	TRBV3-1/TRBV3-2	-	TRBJ1-2	CASSQDVHSLYGYTF	TGTGCCAGCAGCCAAGACGTACACAGTCTCTATGGCTACACCTTC
-	TRBV3-1/TRBV3-2	-	TRBJ2-1	CASSPRGDKRNSGSYNEQFF	TGTGCCAGCAGCCCACGTGGAGATAAGAGGAATAGCGGATCCTACAATGAGCAGTTCTTC
-	TRBV13	TRBD1	TRBJ1-2	CASSPKTGITGQGDYGYTF	TGTGCCAGCAGCCCTAAAACTGGGATCACAGGTCAGGGGGACTATGGCTACACCTTC
-	TRBV28	-	TRBJ1-1	CASSFSRNTEAFF	TGTGCCAGCAGTTTCTCCAGGAACACTGAAGCTTTCTTT
few	TRBV6-5	TRBD1	TRBJ1-6	CASSYLRDRPNSPLHF	TGTGCCAGCAGTTATCTCCGGGACAGGCCTAACTCACCCCTCCACTTT
-	TRBV6-1	TRBD1	TRBJ2-4	CASSDTGGRNIQYF	TGTGCCAGCAGTGATACAGGGGGCAGAAACATTCAGTACTTC
-	TRBV2	TRBD1	TRBJ1-1	CARDRDRGMNTEAFF	TGTGCACGAGACCGGGACAGAGGGATGAACACTGAAGCTTTCTTT
-	TRBV7-2	TRBD1	TRBJ2-7	CASSLEHRGYEQYF	TGTGCCAGCAGCTTAGAGCACAGGGGCTACGAGCAGTACTTC
-	TRBV6-1	TRBD1	TRBJ2-7	CASSEPYRGSYEQYF	TGTGCCAGCAGTGAACCCTACAGGGGCTCCTACGAGCAGTACTTC
-	TRBV2	TRBD1	TRBJ2-7	CASADPGQSSYEQYF	TGTGCCAGCGCTGACCCGGGACAGAGCTCCTACGAGCAGTACTTC
-	TRBV28	-	TRBJ1-6	CASSLLNRNSPLHF	TGTGCCAGCAGTTTATTGAACAGAAATTCACCCCTCCACTTT
-	TRBV9	TRBD1	TRBJ1-5	CASSPAPGGADQPQHF	TGTGCCAGCAGCCCAGCACCAGGGGGCGCCGATCAGCCCCAGCATTTT
once	TRBV3-1/TRBV3-2	-	TRBJ1-6	CASNHLLHRGDSPLHF	TGTGCCAGCAACCATTTACTTCATAGGGGCGATTCACCCCTCCACTTT
once	TRBV6-5	TRBD2	TRBJ2-1	CASRGLAGFEQFF	TGTGCCAGCAGGGGACTAGCGGGGTTTGAGCAGTTCTTC
-	TRBV19	-	TRBJ1-2	CASSKETVYYGYTF	TGTGCCAGTAGTAAGGAGACAGTTTACTATGGCTACACCTTC
-	TRBV7-9	-	TRBJ1-6	CASSPNPGSSYNSPLHF	TGTGCCAGCAGCCCAAATCCGGGTAGCTCCTATAATTCACCCCTCCACTTT
-	TRBV2	-	TRBJ2-2	CASSESWNTGELFF	TGTGCCAGCAGTGAATCTTGGAACACCGGGGAGCTGTTTTTT
-	TRBV29-1	TRBD1	TRBJ1-1	CSARTGGHGDTEAFF	TGCAGCGCACGGACAGGGGGGCATGGGGACACTGAAGCTTTCTTT
-	TRBV28	-	TRBJ2-7	CASSLILGLSPSYEQYF	TGTGCCAGCAGTTTGATACTTGGTCTATCCCCCTCCTACGAGCAGTACTTC
-	TRBV6-5	-	TRBJ1-1	CASSSREDTEAFF	TGTGCCAGCAGTTCTAGGGAGGACACTGAAGCTTTCTTT
-	TRBV5-1	TRBD1	TRBJ1-1	CASSLQGASNTEAFF	TGCGCCAGCAGCTTGCAGGGGGCCTCTAACACTGAAGCTTTCTTT
-	TRBV19	-	TRBJ1-6	CASSTLAGGGEPLHF	TGTGCCAGTAGTACCTTGGCAGGCGGCGGGGAACCCCTCCACTTT
-	TRBV13	TRBD1	TRBJ1-2	CASSTGQGRYTF	TGTGCCAGCAGCACGGGACAGGGCCGCTACACCTTC
-	TRBV28	-	TRBJ2-7	CASSLRGEQYF	TGTGCCAGCAGTTTAAGAGGGGAGCAGTACTTC
-	TRBV28	-	TRBJ1-2	CASSFAADYGYTF	TGTGCCAGCAGTTTCGCGGCAGACTATGGCTACACCTTC
-	TRBV25-1	-	TRBJ2-7	CASSLIGSPNEQYF	TGTGCCAGCAGTCTTATCGGGAGCCCCAACGAGCAGTACTTC
-	TRBV30	-	TRBJ1-2	CAWSARDQTLYGYTF	TGTGCCTGGAGTGCCCGGGATCAGACACTTTATGGCTACACCTTC
-	TRBV10-3	-	TRBJ1-2	CAISAGGGSNYGYTF	TGTGCCATCAGTGCGGGGGGCGGTTCTAACTATGGCTACACCTTC
-	TRBV10-1	-	TRBJ2-1	CASSEDFSSYNEQFF	TGCGCCAGCAGTGAAGACTTCAGCTCCTACAATGAGCAGTTCTTC
-	TRBV30	-	TRBJ1-2	CAWSVRGNGYTF	TGTGCCTGGAGTGTACGAGGCAATGGCTACACCTTC
-	TRBV3-1/TRBV3-2	TRBD2	TRBJ2-7	CASSQFGLAGGYEQYF	TGTGCCAGCAGCCAATTCGGACTAGCGGGTGGGTACGAGCAGTACTTC
once	TRBV6-5	-	TRBJ1-1	CASSYMGSGSTEAFF	TGTGCCAGCAGTTACATGGGGAGTGGGAGCACTGAAGCTTTCTTT
-	TRBV9	-	TRBJ1-1	CASSVQMNTEAFF	TGTGCCAGCAGCGTACAGATGAACACTGAAGCTTTCTTT
-	TRBV19	TRBD2	TRBJ2-3	CASSIGLAGTDTQYF	TGTGCCAGTAGTATAGGACTAGCGGGCACAGATACGCAGTATTTT
-	TRBV7-2	TRBD2	TRBJ2-7	CASTQQLAGGPYEQYF	TGTGCCAGCACCCAACAGCTAGCGGGAGGGCCCTACGAGCAGTACTTC
-	TRBV4-3	TRBD2	TRBJ2-7	CASSQGTSGTSSYEQYF	TGCGCCAGCAGCCAAGGGACTAGCGGGACGAGCTCCTACGAGCAGTACTTC